These 17 T cell receptor beta chains were sequenced from one sample in a study of T-cell memory formation after mild COVID-19. MiXCR was run by TCRdb on the 5' RACE reads, yielding one entry per CDR3 protein. This table holds some 180,000 distinct CDR3 sequences, 15% to 20% found once. Input material: PBMCs or a T cell subset sorted from them (not recorded which). All receptors derive from a man between 18 and 29 years old who had mild COVID-19 (a few samples of this study predate the infection). Cell type and time point are not known.

This clonotype occurred a few times. The genes are TRBV15 and TRBJ1-1; a weak D match, TRBD1 (6 bases). Germline V gene lookup returns CDR1 LNHNV and CDR2 YYDKDF (reference sequence). There are 13 residues in the CDR3. The germline V and J ends were trimmed by 0 bases and 7 bases, with 9 bases remaining between them. The CDR3 loop is CATSRDRGDEAFF. In nucleotides, the CDR3 is TGTGCCACCAGCAGAGATAGGGGGGATGAAGCTTTCTTT.

This clonotype was seen only a few times. This chain links TRBV7-8 with TRBJ2-1, with a tentative D call TRBD1 (6 bases). Germline CDR1 and CDR2: SGHVS and FQNEAQ. The CDR3 is made up of 15 amino acids. V dropped 8 bases and J dropped 0 bases, with 14 bases sitting between them. The DNA of the CDR3 is TGTGCCAGCCGTCAACAGGGCAACTCCTACAATGAGCAGTTCTTC. It encodes CASRQQGNSYNEQFF.

The rearrangement joins TRBV4-3 to TRBJ2-1; tentative D call: TRBD1 (6 bases). V gave up 4 bases and J gave up 0 bases, with 10 bases separating them. Germline CDR1 and CDR2: LGHNA and YSLEER. The CDR3 covers 15 residues. The CDR3 sequence: CASSLGQSSYNEQFF. The CDR3 region has the DNA TGCGCCAGCAGCCTCGGACAGAGCTCCTACAATGAGCAGTTCTTC.

This rearrangement joins TRBV20-1 to TRBJ1-5; the D is unclear. V lost 6 bases to trimming and J lost 9 bases, with 15 bases between them. This CDR3 contains 12 residues. CDR1 is DFQATT and CDR2 is SNEGSKA in the germline V gene (reference sequence). CDR3 sequence: CSASSGERPQHF. In DNA form, the CDR3 reads TGCAGTGCCAGCAGCGGGGAGCGGCCCCAGCATTTT.

The rearrangement links TRBV11-2 to TRBJ2-1; 8 nucleotides align to TRBD2. The trim removed 1 base at V and 13 bases at J, leaving 6 bases unmatched. CDR1 SGHAT and CDR2 FQNNGV come from the germline V gene. The CDR3 runs 13 residues. The CDR3, as DNA: TGTGCCAGCAGCTTAGGGCTCGCGGGGGGTCAGTTCTTC. Translation gives CASSLGLAGGQFF.

This clonotype was seen a few times. The V gene is TRBV2, the J gene TRBJ2-7; 7 bases map to TRBD2. CDR3 length: 11 residues. In germline, CDR1 is SNHLY, CDR2 FYNNEI. V dropped 11 bases and J dropped 4; count of bases not matched to a gene: 5. In DNA, the CDR3 is TGTGCCGGCGCGGGAGATTACGAGCAGTACTTC. Encoded protein: CAGAGDYEQYF.

V gene TRBV5-1 combines with J gene TRBJ1-5; no firm D call. V gave up 0 bases and J gave up 5 bases, with 6 bases separating them. The CDR3 extends over 13 amino acids. CDR1 and CDR2 from the germline V gene are SGHRS and YFSETQ. The DNA for the CDR3 is TGCGCCAGCAGCTTGGTTTGGGATCAGCCCCAGCATTTT. Translation: CASSLVWDQPQHF. The variable domain in full, with the rest retrieved from reference TRBV5-1 and TRBJ1-5, is KAGVTQTPRYLIKTRGQQVTLSCSPISGHRSVSWYQQTPGQGLQFLFEYFSETQRNKGNFPGRFSGRQFSNSRSEMNVSTLELGDSALYLCASSLVWDQPQHFGDGTRLSIL.

The V gene is TRBV12-3 or TRBV12-4, the J gene TRBJ2-1; 12 bases fit TRBD2. V lost 1 base to trimming and J lost 6 bases; unmatched junction nucleotides: 22. The CDR3 totals 22 residues. In DNA, the CDR3 is TGTGCCAGCAGTTTAGTGTTCAGGCGACTAGCGGGGGCGTTTCCCGTGGGCAATGAGCAGTTCTTC. It is translated as CASSLVFRRLAGAFPVGNEQFF.

This clonotype was seen a few times. The chain is built from TRBV5-6 and TRBJ2-5; maybe TRBD1 (5 bases). V lost 9 bases, J lost 0 bases, and 12 bases lay in between. Germline values: CDR1 SGHDT, CDR2 YYEEEE. CDR3 length: 13 residues. The CDR3 nucleotides are TGTGCCACAGGGAAGGAGTACCAAGAGACCCAGTACTTC. Protein product: CATGKEYQETQYF.

This clonotype was detected only once. The chain uses TRBV19 and TRBJ2-2; 8 bases match TRBD1. Per germline, CDR1 LNHDA and CDR2 SQIVND (reference sequence). V shed 3 bases and J 4 bases; nucleotides not matched to a gene: 10. The CDR3 runs to 17 residues. Here the CDR3 reads CASSIGNRGAFTGELFF. For the CDR3, the DNA is TGTGCCAGTAGTATTGGCAACAGGGGGGCCTTCACCGGGGAGCTGTTTTTT.

This clonotype has more than one count but fewer than ten. This chain uses TRBV20-1 with TRBJ2-1; tentative D call: TRBD2 (5 bases). There are 15 residues in the CDR3. Between the trimmed V and J ends, which lost 6 bases and 3 bases, there was a span of 18 bases. Germline lookup yields CDR1 DFQATT and CDR2 SNEGSKA (reference sequence). The CDR3 coding sequence is TGCAGTGCCAAACTACCCGGGGTAATCTACAATGAGCAGTTCTTC. Protein sequence: CSAKLPGVIYNEQFF.

This clonotype was observed a few times. This chain uses TRBV3-1 with TRBJ1-1; TRBD1 matches 7 bases. Germline values: CDR1 LGHDT, CDR2 YNNKEL (reference sequence). The CDR3 spans 13 residues. With V trimmed by 6 bases and J by 3 bases, 4 bases remained unmatched. The CDR3 DNA sequence: TGTGCCAGCAGACAGGGGAGGGACACTGAAGCTTTCTTT. Translation gives CASRQGRDTEAFF.

This clonotype was counted a few times. The chain couples TRBV7-2 to TRBJ2-5; TRBD2 matches at 7 bases. J was trimmed by 5 bases and V by 3 bases; bases with no gene match: 6. This CDR3 contains 14 residues. Germline CDR1 SGHTA, CDR2 FQGNSA. CDR3 sequence reads: CASSFQRGMETQYF. CDR3 DNA: TGTGCCAGCAGCTTCCAGCGGGGAATGGAGACCCAGTACTTC.

The chain joins TRBV29-1 to TRBJ1-3; 7 bases are a match to TRBD1. Germline-derived CDR1 and CDR2 are SQVTM and ANQGSEA. The V and J ends lost 7 bases and 3 bases, in that order; junction bases with no gene match: 3. CDR3 size: 12 residues. CDR3 bases: TGCAGCGGGGGACAGCTTGGAAACACCATATATTTT. Protein: CSGGQLGNTIYF.

The chain links TRBV20-1 to TRBJ1-2; D gene uncertain. V was cut by 0 bases and J by 8 bases, with 13 bases left in between. This CDR3 has 13 amino acids. From germline, CDR1 is DFQATT and CDR2 SNEGSKA (reference sequence). The CDR3 DNA reads TGCAGTGCTAGAGACGTGGCCCAGGCCGGCTACACCTTC. Its protein is CSARDVAQAGYTF.

This clonotype was seen ten or more times. The chain couples TRBV18 to TRBJ1-1; D remains ambiguous. V lost 6 bases to trimming and J lost 5 bases, with 16 bases between them. This CDR3 has 14 amino acids. Germline lookup yields CDR1 KGHSH and CDR2 LQKENI. This CDR3 reads CASSSSLEGTEAFF. The CDR3 coding sequence is TGTGCCAGCTCTTCATCACTGGAGGGAACTGAAGCTTTCTTT.

The chain is built from TRBV5-6 and TRBJ2-1, with unresolved D. CDR3 length: 12 amino acids. Trimming took 3 bases from V and 8 from J, leaving 9 bases between them. The germline V gene encodes CDR1 SGHDT and CDR2 YYEEEE. CDR3 sequence reads: CASSWGWHEQFF. In nucleotides, the CDR3 is TGTGCCAGCAGCTGGGGTTGGCATGAGCAGTTCTTC.